This is a list of T cell receptor beta chains from one sample in a study of tumor and adjacent non-tumor tissue in lung cancer. TCRdb fed the multiplex PCR reads into MiXCR, producing one record per CDR3 protein. Of tens of thousands of distinct CDR3 sequences listed, 55% to 70% are singletons. The sample taken for sequencing was lung tumor tissue. The receptors originated from a woman in her 70s with non-small cell lung cancer. The conserved cysteine and the conserved F or W are not part of the CDR3 here. The order of the fields is CDR3 protein, V gene, J gene.

ASSSRQGLESPLH	TRBV28	TRBJ1-6
ASTILGLPSGTDTQY	TRBV7-9	TRBJ2-3
AISDNREIYEQY	TRBV24-1	TRBJ2-7
ASRQGQSSFNDQF	TRBV4-1	TRBJ2-1
IIRASASYEQY	TRBV29-1	TRBJ2-7
ANSMTGWDYDYT	TRBV5-4	TRBJ1-2
ASSLDRAYEQH	TRBV28	TRBJ2-7
ANSFSFLGQTNTEAF	TRBV7-8	TRBJ1-1
AKSSRTSGTYEQY	TRBV5-1	TRBJ2-7
ASTFLSDEKPL	TRBV12-3/TRBV12-4	TRBJ1-4
ASSYRSGGRARSYNEQF	TRBV6-5	TRBJ2-1
ASTNRESYQETQY	TRBV7-9	TRBJ2-5
ASSGTGSRYEQY	TRBV11-2	TRBJ2-7
TSSLTSDRGSTIY	TRBV7-9	TRBJ1-3
TSSHGQSSYNEQF	TRBV4-1	TRBJ2-1
IVQEGIQLRGYT	TRBV29-1	TRBJ1-2
ASSRLFQGNSEAF	TRBV5-5	TRBJ1-1
SAAFTGDKNIQY	TRBV20-1	TRBJ2-4
ASSLGPDYGYT	TRBV7-8	TRBJ1-2
SARKRGTGGVNEQF	TRBV20-1	TRBJ2-1
ASSLGQKETHN	TRBV12-3/TRBV12-4	TRBJ2-5
SASDARTGARDQY	TRBV20-1	TRBJ2-7
SVVTGGIYEEY	TRBV29-1	TRBJ2-7
ASSLGSARGQETQY	TRBV7-9	TRBJ2-5
SVETSGSMENIQY	TRBV29-1	TRBJ2-4
ASGQGDTQY	TRBV10-1	TRBJ2-3
TSSQDTLAEFRSEQY	TRBV4-1	TRBJ2-7
ASSFGQGYEQY	TRBV12-3/TRBV12-4	TRBJ2-7
CAREDRDTEAF	TRBV20-1	TRBJ1-1
ASSTLRGLWNTEAS	TRBV28	TRBJ1-1
ASSGWADYGYT	TRBV7-9	TRBJ1-2
AATRQGAVSNTEAF	TRBV6-6	TRBJ1-1
NVEGGSGRFTDTHY	TRBV29-1	TRBJ2-3
TSSSGLAGDRDTQY	TRBV6-2/TRBV6-3	TRBJ2-3
ASDYNKQF	TRBV12-3/TRBV12-4	TRBJ2-1
ASSRSGTLRGGSGANVLT	TRBV6-5	TRBJ2-6
ASALITGERGDEQF	TRBV6-1	TRBJ2-1
ASSLPAGSSETQY	TRBV5-4	TRBJ2-5
ANSAALDTQY	TRBV9	TRBJ2-3
ASSGLVGSYNEQF	TRBV6-1	TRBJ2-1
ASSLAGLTGGGKSNEPQH	TRBV28	TRBJ1-5
ASSSTWENNSPLH	TRBV12-3/TRBV12-4	TRBJ1-6
SVSSGSFGELY	TRBV29-1	TRBJ2-7
SALGDITDTQY	TRBV20-1	TRBJ2-3
VSQPWAVGNQPQH	TRBV6-5	TRBJ1-5
ASSEIPPLYGTEAF	TRBV6-1	TRBJ1-1
AGSYGAGGLYNEQF	TRBV6-2/TRBV6-3	TRBJ2-1
ASGEQVNTEAF	TRBV28	TRBJ1-1
TKGGGNSGANLLT	TRBV6-1	TRBJ2-6
ASSRGTAIYEQY	TRBV6-1	TRBJ2-7
ASSETGRFVDEQF	TRBV2	TRBJ2-1
ASINLAGGPLYNEQF	TRBV7-9	TRBJ2-1
AISRHLAENTGELF	TRBV10-3	TRBJ2-2
GISESVNTDTQY	TRBV10-3	TRBJ2-3
GSTPGRSYKERF	TRBV11-1	TRBJ2-1
ARRPGQMNTGELF	TRBV28	TRBJ2-2
AIRGMEETQY	TRBV10-3	TRBJ2-5
ASSKVAESSYSEQF	TRBV4-1	TRBJ2-1
ASSLDINGRAVYISYNVQF	TRBV7-9	TRBJ2-1
PSSPRRGEQY	TRBV13	TRBJ2-7